The T cell receptor (beta chain) described here comes from a study of beta chain features in type 1 diabetes. Study-wide background: Examination covered roughly 100,000,000 sorted cells spanning all samples.

Germline values: CDR1 MNHEY, CDR2 SVGAGI. CDR3 length: 13 residues. Trimming removed 3 bases from V and 5 bases from J, with 11 bases in between. The whole isolated RNA underwent reverse transcription, so sequencing captured expressed TCRB transcripts. Using immunoSEQ multiplex PCR, the repertoire was profiled, and TCRdb retains in-frame clones only, with some absent. The sample contains more than 50,000 clones, around three fifths of which appear only once. The sample consisted of Tregs from blood. The clonotype originates from a woman between 18 and 30 years old in good health. V is TRBV6-5 and J is TRBJ2-7; tentatively, D is TRBD1 (5 bases). The CDR3 here is CASSYGALNEQYF. The CDR3 DNA reads as TGTGCCAGCAGTTATGGGGCCTTGAACGAGCAGTACTTC.